The sample holds many counts of the clone carrying this TCR beta chain. Its antigen is as yet unknown. This sample was included in a study of regulatory T cells in long-lasting Graves disease. Study-wide points: Accuracy was perhaps lowered by the small sample size.

Researchers made TCR beta libraries by using iRepertoire HTBI primers and running Arm-PCR on CDR3 regions. In the authors' workflow: Sequenced samples collectively carried 62 TRBV and 12 to 15 TRBJ segments. Each CDR3 protein is one row after TCRdb ran MiXCR on the multiplex PCR reads. These V and J calls originate from TCRdb's pipeline instead of the authors' own analysis. The table includes 530,000 or so distinct CDR3 sequences, 15% to 20% detected once. The CDR3 spans 19 residues. Trimming at V came to 4 bases and at J to 1 base, leaving 10 bases not matched to a gene. CDR1 and CDR2 (germline): SGDLS, YYNGEE. Time point denoted: newly diagnosed GD, antithyroid drugs for less than 3 months. Following extraction of RNA from PBMCs, that RNA was used to make the TCR library. A further study also used this sample, focusing on T cells in Graves' hyperthyroidism and ophthalmopathy.

The chain has TRBV9 and TRBJ2-3; 15 nucleotides align to TRBD2. This receptor was identified in a man younger than 35 with Graves disease. Specimen: peripheral blood mononuclear cells (PBMCs), collected at new diagnosis, from a patient treated with antithyroid drugs. CDR3 residues: CASSLRTSGRALGTDTQYF. For the CDR3, the DNA is TGTGCCAGCAGCCTCCGGACTAGCGGGAGGGCCCTCGGCACAGATACGCAGTATTTT.